These 24 T cell receptor beta chains share one sample of origin, sequenced in a study of immune evolution from preneoplasia to lung adenocarcinoma. Produced via immunoSEQ multiplex PCR; TCRdb's table is partial and in-frame only. The sample lists around 5,000 clones, just under 80% occurring once. The sequenced sample was FFPE normal lung tissue adjacent to the tumor. The receptors were gathered from a person between 50 and 69 years old with lung adenocarcinoma.

The chain is built from TRBV28 and TRBJ1-2; D is unresolved. The V end was cut by 5 bases, the J end by 5 bases, with 15 bases between. In germline, CDR1 is MDHEN, CDR2 SYDVKM. This CDR3 has 14 amino acids. The CDR3 DNA is TGTGCCAGCAGTCCCGGCCGAGTGGGATATGGCTACACCTTC. This encodes CASSPGRVGYGYTF.

The rearrangement uses TRBV30 and TRBJ2-1, with D perhaps matching TRBD2 (6 bases). Germline V CDR1 and CDR2: GTSNPN, SVGIG (reference sequence). V dropped 6 bases and J dropped 4 bases, with 10 bases sitting between them. The CDR3 contains 12 residues. CDR3 in amino acids: CACSGTYNEQFF. CDR3 sequence (DNA): TGTGCCTGTAGCGGAACGTACAATGAGCAGTTCTTC. The whole variable domain, filled in from reference TRBV30 and TRBJ2-1, reads SQTIHQWPATLVQPVGSPLSLECTVEGTSNPNLYWYRQAAGRGLQLLFYSVGIGQISSEVPQNLSASRPQDRQFILSSKKLLLSDSGFYLCACSGTYNEQFFGPGTRLTVL.

The V gene is TRBV5-4, the J gene TRBJ2-5, with D perhaps assigned TRBD1 or TRBD2 (5 bases each). This CDR3 has 17 amino acids. Germline V gene data show CDR1 as SGHNT and CDR2 as YYREEE (reference sequence). V lost 3 bases and J lost 0, with 18 bases in between. The CDR3 DNA sequence: TGTGCCAGCAGCTCGGTTCCGGGACGGAGGTACCAAGAGACCCAGTACTTC. Its translation: CASSSVPGRRYQETQYF.

The genes are TRBV5-4 and TRBJ1-1; D unresolved. Germline CDR1 and CDR2: SGHNT and YYREEE (reference sequence). The CDR3 loop spans 13 amino acids. V was clipped by 0 bases and J by 2 bases, with 5 bases between them. Here the CDR3 reads CASSLAGNTEAFF. In DNA form, the CDR3 reads TGTGCCAGCAGCTTGGCCGGAAACACTGAAGCTTTCTTT.

The chain combines TRBV4-1 with TRBJ1-5, with no clear D. CDR1 is MGHRA, CDR2 YSYEKL, per germline. The germline V and J ends were trimmed by 2 bases and 2 bases, with 13 bases remaining between them. CDR3 length: 16 residues. This CDR3 reads CASSQTGLGGNQPQHF. The CDR3 nucleotides read TGCGCCAGCAGCCAAACGGGGTTGGGTGGCAATCAGCCCCAGCATTTT.

This clone showed up just once. This sequence joins TRBV11-1 and TRBJ2-2; TRBD2 might be the D (7 bases). This CDR3 is 15 amino acids long. The germline CDR1 and CDR2 sequences are SGHAT and FQDESV (reference sequence). Between the trimmed V and J ends, which lost 2 bases and 6 bases, there was a span of 13 bases. The chain's CDR3 is CASSLNQGRAGELFF. Here the CDR3 DNA reads TGTGCCAGCAGCTTAAACCAGGGGAGGGCCGGGGAGCTGTTTTTT.

This sequence joins TRBV9 and TRBJ2-3; 7 nucleotides agree with TRBD1. J lost 5 bases, V lost 4 bases, and 13 bases had no gene match. This CDR3 region has 16 residues. Germline-derived CDR1 and CDR2 are SGDLS and YYNGEE. Written as DNA, the CDR3 is TGTGCCAGCAGCACCTGGACAGGCAGGGATATAGATACGCAGTATTTT. It yields the protein CASSTWTGRDIDTQYF.

J is TRBJ1-2 and V is TRBV14, with 7 positions matching TRBD1. The V and J ends lost 4 bases and 4 bases, in that order; junction bases with no gene match: 0. This CDR3 is built from 12 residues. The germline gives CDR1 SGHDN, CDR2 FVKESK. CDR3 protein: CASSRQGYGYTF. In nucleotides, the CDR3 is TGTGCCAGCAGCCGACAGGGCTATGGCTACACCTTC. Together with reference TRBV14 and TRBJ1-2, the CDR3 gives the full variable domain: EAGVTQFPSHSVIEKGQTVTLRCDPISGHDNLYWYRRVMGKEIKFLLHFVKESKQDESGMPNNRFLAERTGGTYSTLKVQPAELEDSGVYFCASSRQGYGYTFGSGTRLTVV.

This sequence joins TRBV5-6 and TRBJ2-1, with 8 nucleotides matching TRBD2. Germline CDR1 and CDR2: SGHDT and YYEEEE. The CDR3 totals 14 residues. V gave up 2 bases and J gave up 5 bases; unmatched junction bases: 3. CDR3 protein: CASSLLAEDNEQFF. CDR3 in DNA: TGTGCCAGCAGCTTACTAGCGGAAGACAATGAGCAGTTCTTC.

This clone was seen just once. V gene TRBV5-1 combines with J gene TRBJ2-7; D is possibly TRBD1 (6 bases). Between the trimmed V and J ends, which lost 5 bases and 0 bases, there was a span of 15 bases. The V gene's germline CDR1 is SGHRS and CDR2 YFSETQ. This CDR3 has 15 residues. The CDR3: CASRNGQTSSYEQYF. The CDR3 DNA reads as TGCGCCAGCAGAAACGGACAGACCTCCTCCTACGAGCAGTACTTC.

The gene calls are TRBV4-2 and TRBJ2-1; no firm D call. V was shortened by 0 bases and J by 4 bases, with 13 bases between the two germline ends. Germline V gene sequence: CDR1 LGHNA, CDR2 YNFKEQ. This CDR3 has 16 amino acids. CDR3 DNA: TGTGCCAGCAGCCAAGAAACCGGGCAAACGTACAATGAGCAGTTCTTC. Its translation: CASSQETGQTYNEQFF.

J is TRBJ1-4 and V is TRBV4-1, with a possible D match to TRBD1 (6 bases). The CDR3 is made up of 16 amino acids. V lost 0 bases to trimming and J lost 3 bases, with 11 bases between them. CDR1 MGHRA and CDR2 YSYEKL come from the germline V gene. Here the CDR3 reads CASSQDLYRANEKLFF. For the CDR3, the DNA is TGCGCCAGCAGCCAAGATCTATACAGGGCTAATGAAAAACTGTTTTTT.

This clone ranks as large. The CDR3 spells CASSIRTDLAGASTDTQYF. For the CDR3, the DNA is TGCGCCAGCAGCATAAGGACCGACCTAGCGGGGGCTAGCACAGATACGCAGTATTTT. The rearrangement uses TRBV4-1 and TRBJ2-3; 10 positions agree with TRBD2. J lost 0 bases, V lost 5 bases, and 14 bases had no gene match. The germline V gene encodes CDR1 MGHRA and CDR2 YSYEKL. The CDR3 spans 19 residues.

This clone has only a few counts. The V gene is TRBV6-4, the J gene TRBJ1-2, with D possibly being TRBD1 (6 bases). With 4 bases removed from V and 8 bases from J, the gap between germline ends came to 17 bases. This CDR3 contains 14 residues. Germline-derived CDR1 and CDR2 are MRHNA and SNTAGT. CDR3 sequence (DNA): TGTGCCAGCAGTGTGGCCGGGGGCGCAGAAGGCTACACCTTC. Translating gives CASSVAGGAEGYTF.

V and J are TRBV7-9 and TRBJ2-1; D gene ambiguous. CDR1 is SEHNR, CDR2 FQNEAQ, per germline (reference sequence). The CDR3 runs to 13 residues. Trimming left V 2 bases short and J 5 bases short, with 7 bases between. In DNA form, the CDR3 reads TGTGCCAGCAGCTTAAGCCTCAACAATGAGCAGTTCTTC. It yields the protein CASSLSLNNEQFF.

The chain uses TRBV6-4 and TRBJ2-2, with D unresolved. Trimming took 0 bases from V and 4 from J, leaving 9 bases between them. Germline V gives CDR1 MRHNA, CDR2 SNTAGT. The CDR3 sequence is 15 residues long. The CDR3, as DNA: TGTGCCAGCAGTGACTCCGGGCAGCCCACCGGGGAGCTGTTTTTT. Protein sequence: CASSDSGQPTGELFF.

This chain links TRBV7-3 with TRBJ2-2; 8 nucleotides match TRBD2. The V gene end was trimmed by 5 bases and the J gene end by 1 base; junction bases not matched to a gene: 12. In germline, CDR1 is SGHTA, CDR2 FQGTGA. CDR3 length: 18 amino acids. The CDR3: CASSPRSGAGGNTGELFF. The CDR3 coding sequence is TGTGCCAGCAGCCCCCGTTCAGGGGCGGGAGGGAACACCGGGGAGCTGTTTTTT. Complete variable domain (other parts from reference TRBV7-3 and TRBJ2-2): GAGVSQTPSNKVTEKGKYVELRCDPISGHTALYWYRQSLGQGPEFLIYFQGTGAADDSGLPNDRFFAVRPEGSVSTLKIQRTERGDSAVYLCASSPRSGAGGNTGELFFGEGSRLTVL.

This clone turned up a few times. This chain uses TRBV18 with TRBJ2-1, with 8 bases fitting TRBD1. CDR3 length equals 18 residues. Germline assignment: CDR1 KGHSH and CDR2 LQKENI. Losses at the gene ends were 3 bases for V and 9 bases for J; bases not matched to a gene: 19. CDR3 region: CASSPDRVGQLGGSEQFF. The CDR3 region has the DNA TGTGCCAGCTCACCGGACAGGGTGGGCCAACTTGGCGGCAGTGAGCAGTTCTTC.

The chain has TRBV28 and TRBJ2-7; 11 bases are shared with TRBD1. V shed 6 bases, J shed 3 bases, and the junction held 1 base outside the gene matches. Germline CDR1 reads MDHEN; CDR2 reads SYDVKM. This CDR3 is 13 amino acids long. Here the CDR3 DNA reads TGTGCCAGCAGGGGACAGGGGGTCTACGAGCAGTACTTC. Its protein is CASRGQGVYEQYF.

The chain uses TRBV6-5 and TRBJ2-7; TRBD1 matches at 8 bases. The length of the CDR3 is 14 residues. CDR1 is MNHEY, CDR2 SVGAGI, per germline. V gave up 0 bases and J gave up 8 bases; unmatched junction bases: 6. CDR3 in amino acids: CASSYSRDRSKQYF. The CDR3 DNA is TGTGCCAGCAGTTACTCCCGGGACAGGAGCAAGCAGTACTTC.

The rearrangement links TRBV6-1 to TRBJ2-2; D unresolved. The CDR3 covers 12 residues. With 1 base removed from V and 13 bases from J, the gap between germline ends came to 10 bases. The germline gives CDR1 MNHNS, CDR2 SASEGT. CDR3 DNA: TGTGCCAGCAGTGAAGGTACGGACCGGCTGTTTTTT. This encodes CASSEGTDRLFF.

The chain uses TRBV30 and TRBJ2-7; D tentatively reads TRBD1 or TRBD2 (6 bases each). The germline V gene encodes CDR1 GTSNPN and CDR2 SVGIG (reference sequence). CDR3 length: 14 residues. The germline V and J ends were trimmed by 4 bases and 3 bases, with 16 bases remaining between them. Here the CDR3 DNA reads TGTGCCTGGACCCCACTGGGGGGCAGCTACGAGCAGTACTTC. Translating gives CAWTPLGGSYEQYF.

The chain has TRBV18 and TRBJ2-5; 11 positions match TRBD1. The germline V gene has CDR1 KGHSH and CDR2 LQKENI. The CDR3 length is 14 residues. V trimming: 6 bases; J trimming: 5 bases; junction bases outside the gene matches: 5. The CDR3 sequence: CASSPDRGRETQYF. The CDR3 region has the DNA TGTGCCAGCTCCCCGGACAGGGGGCGGGAGACCCAGTACTTC.

This clone was observed once. The CDR3 here is CASSPVEGETQYF. The CDR3 region has the DNA TGCGCCAGCAGCCCCGTTGAGGGAGAGACCCAGTACTTC. This rearrangement joins TRBV5-1 to TRBJ2-5, with a weak D call TRBD2 (5 bases). CDR3 length: 13 amino acids. Germline-derived CDR1 and CDR2 are SGHRS and YFSETQ. V lost 4 bases and J lost 4, with 11 bases in between.